Listed here are 16 T cell receptor beta chains from one sample, sequenced in a study of shared clonotypes between healthy human individuals. The method was immunoSEQ multiplex PCR; TCRdb's version includes in-frame clones alone and lacks a portion of them. The sample has 2 million to 2.5 million clones, 93% seen once. Material for sequencing was naive CD4+ T cells from PBMCs. Indicated subset: CD45RA+ positively selected. These receptors originate from a man aged 18 to 35 in good health. Some clones in this sample may be carry-over from other donors' samples.

This chain joins TRBV18 and TRBJ2-3; 12 bases are a match to TRBD2. Germline CDR1 is KGHSH and CDR2 is LQKENI. The CDR3 is made up of 16 amino acids. V shed 5 bases, J shed 6 bases, and the junction held 9 bases outside the gene matches. CDR3 in DNA: TGTGCCAGCTCAACGCTAGCGGGAGGGCCAGGGGATACGCAGTATTTT. Its translation is CASSTLAGGPGDTQYF.

The rearrangement links TRBV29-1 to TRBJ2-3, with a tentative D call TRBD1 (5 bases). The germline V and J ends were trimmed by 5 bases and 0 bases, with 12 bases remaining between them. The CDR3 runs to 14 residues. CDR1 SQVTM and CDR2 ANQGSEA come from the germline V gene. CDR3 sequence reads: CSVLGVASTDTQYF. The CDR3 DNA reads as TGCAGCGTTTTAGGGGTCGCGAGCACAGATACGCAGTATTTT.

This chain joins TRBV28 and TRBJ1-2; 7 bases fit TRBD1. The junction had 10 bases not matched to a gene; V was cut back by 4 bases and J by 5 bases. The CDR3 has 15 residues. Germline V gives CDR1 MDHEN, CDR2 SYDVKM. In nucleotides, the CDR3 is TGTGCCAGCAGTTCCCCGACAGGGCGGGGTTATGGCTACACCTTC. It yields the protein CASSSPTGRGYGYTF.

CDR3: CASSRGQGSTEAFF. CDR3 nucleotides: TGTGCCAGTAGTAGGGGACAGGGTAGCACTGAAGCTTTCTTT. The V call is TRBV19, the J call TRBJ1-1, with 9 bases lining up with TRBD1. Trimming took 4 bases from V and 4 from J; bases not matched to a gene: 4. The germline gives CDR1 LNHDA, CDR2 SQIVND (reference sequence). This CDR3 contains 14 residues.

This chain links TRBV19 with TRBJ1-1, with 8 bases matching TRBD1. The trim removed 5 bases at V and 7 bases at J, leaving 9 bases unmatched. The CDR3 covers 14 residues. The germline gives CDR1 LNHDA, CDR2 SQIVND (reference sequence). CDR3 nucleotides: TGTGCCAGTAGTGCCCACCCCGGGACAGGTGAAGCTTTCTTT. Its protein is CASSAHPGTGEAFF.

This rearrangement joins TRBV11-2 to TRBJ2-2, with 9 nucleotides matching TRBD1. Germline trimming cut 5 bases from V and 7 bases from J; bases unmatched to any gene: 8. Germline V gives CDR1 SGHAT, CDR2 FQNNGV. The CDR3 runs 15 residues. CDR3 loop: CASSTHRGRGGELFF. In DNA form, the CDR3 reads TGTGCCAGCAGCACACACAGGGGGCGTGGCGGGGAGCTGTTTTTT.

V usage is TRBV7-8 and J usage is TRBJ2-7; 9 bases align to TRBD2. After removal of 8 bases from V and 7 bases from J, the junction contained 18 bases not matched to a gene. The CDR3 runs to 16 residues. In germline, CDR1 is SGHVS, CDR2 FQNEAQ. CDR3 nucleotide sequence: TGTGCCAGCTGTCTTCCCGGGGGCGGGAGGGCCCTGGAGCAGTACTTC. Translating gives CASCLPGGGRALEQYF.

Concerning this clone: This specimen includes other DNA sequences encoding the same CDR3. This chain uses TRBV28 with TRBJ2-7, with unresolved D. The CDR3 is 14 residues long. The ends were cut back, 6 bases at V and 7 bases at J, with 19 bases in the middle. Germline-derived CDR1 and CDR2 are MDHEN and SYDVKM. The CDR3 sequence is CASRLPGSAREQYF. In DNA form, the CDR3 reads TGTGCCAGCAGACTCCCGGGTTCAGCAAGAGAGCAGTACTTC.

The chain links TRBV28 to TRBJ1-2; TRBD1 is a possible D gene (6 bases). The V and J ends lost 5 bases and 3 bases respectively, with 10 bases between them. Germline CDR1 and CDR2: MDHEN and SYDVKM. This CDR3 contains 13 residues. The CDR3 DNA reads as TGTGCCAGCAGTACGGGACACTACTATGGCTACACCTTC. Amino acid sequence: CASSTGHYYGYTF.

The J gene is TRBJ1-1, the V gene TRBV6-5; D not certain. Germline-derived CDR1 and CDR2 are MNHEY and SVGAGI. V lost 1 base, J lost 4 bases, and 13 bases lay in between. This CDR3 has 15 amino acids. In DNA form, the CDR3 reads TGTGCCAGCAGTTACTTCTTGCGGGCGAGCACTGAAGCTTTCTTT. This codes for CASSYFLRASTEAFF.

This clone was detected once. The chain uses TRBV30 and TRBJ2-3, with D uncertain. Germline V gene sequence: CDR1 GTSNPN, CDR2 SVGIG (reference sequence). This CDR3 is built from 13 residues. V gave up 8 bases and J gave up 0 bases, with 12 bases separating them. The CDR3: CARAKTSTDTQYF. CDR3 sequence (DNA): TGTGCCCGGGCCAAAACTAGCACAGATACGCAGTATTTT. The full variable domain, in which reference TRBV30 and TRBJ2-3 provide the parts outside the CDR3, is SQTIHQWPATLVQPVGSPLSLECTVEGTSNPNLYWYRQAAGRGLQLLFYSVGIGQISSEVPQNLSASRPQDRQFILSSKKLLLSDSGFYLCARAKTSTDTQYFGPGTRLTVL.

V usage is TRBV11-2 and J usage is TRBJ1-3, with a weak D call TRBD1 (6 bases). Germline CDR1 and CDR2: SGHAT and FQNNGV. The ends were cut back, 5 bases at V and 1 base at J, with 9 bases in the middle. The CDR3 spans 14 residues. The chain's CDR3 is CASSPTGSGNTIYF. The CDR3 coding sequence is TGTGCCAGCAGCCCCACAGGGTCTGGAAACACCATATATTTT.

This clone has a single count. The genes are TRBV5-1 and TRBJ1-2; D is unresolved. Germline lookup yields CDR1 SGHRS and CDR2 YFSETQ. This CDR3 is 12 amino acids long. V lost 5 bases to trimming and J lost 4 bases, with 9 bases between them. The CDR3 region has the DNA TGCGCCAGCAGTCCGGGTGGCTATGGCTACACCTTC. Encoded protein: CASSPGGYGYTF.

This clone was seen just once. The chain is built from TRBV7-2 and TRBJ2-3, with D unclear. V was cut by 3 bases and J by 0 bases, with 13 bases left in between. Germline V gives CDR1 SGHTA, CDR2 FQGNSA. CDR3 length: 16 amino acids. The CDR3: CASSFRWATSTDTQYF. CDR3 DNA sequence: TGTGCCAGCAGCTTTAGGTGGGCTACTAGCACAGATACGCAGTATTTT.

DNA of the CDR3: TGCAGCGTTGATGGAAAGGAAGGGATGGGATACAATGAGCAGTTCTTC. It translates to CSVDGKEGMGYNEQFF. This sequence joins TRBV29-1 and TRBJ2-1; D remains ambiguous. The CDR3 contains 16 residues. CDR1 and CDR2 from the germline V gene are SQVTM and ANQGSEA. Deletions cut 3 bases from V and 4 bases from J, with 19 bases between.

The chain combines TRBV5-4 with TRBJ2-2; D possibly corresponds to TRBD2 (5 bases). Germline CDR1 reads SGHNT; CDR2 reads YYREEE (reference sequence). This CDR3 is 14 amino acids long. Trimming removed 6 bases at V and 5 bases at J, with 14 bases between. The CDR3 DNA reads TGTGCCAGCATCGGACCGGGCGGGACCGGGGAGCTGTTTTTT. Amino acid sequence: CASIGPGGTGELFF.